This T cell receptor (beta chain) stems from a study of blood T cells in healthy people across ages. The use of a sample-barcoded 5' primer and a J-beta primer mix characterized a second PCR of 7 to 11 cycles. The authors tagged each cDNA molecule using a template-switch adaptor with 12 random nucleotides. Each CDR3 protein is one row after TCRdb ran MiXCR on the 5' RACE reads. The sample lists 1.5 million to 2 million distinct CDR3 sequences, under 30% occurring once. The V end was cut by 3 bases, the J end by 2 bases, with 11 bases between. Germline V gene sequence: CDR1 SGHRS, CDR2 YFSETQ. There are 14 residues in the CDR3. Regarding the study as a whole: There were more naive CD4+ cells and higher diversity in long-lived donors than in aged donors. Diversity was estimated from one million T cells, and these estimates were considered underestimates.

Remarks on this clonotype: Antigen unknown.

The specimen sequenced was blood. The receptor comes from a woman in her 30s in good health. This chain connects TRBV5-1 to TRBJ1-2; a weak D match, TRBD1 (5 bases). The CDR3 DNA sequence: TGCGCCAGCAGCTGGGGACTCAAAAACTATGGCTACACCTTC. It yields the protein CASSWGLKNYGYTF.